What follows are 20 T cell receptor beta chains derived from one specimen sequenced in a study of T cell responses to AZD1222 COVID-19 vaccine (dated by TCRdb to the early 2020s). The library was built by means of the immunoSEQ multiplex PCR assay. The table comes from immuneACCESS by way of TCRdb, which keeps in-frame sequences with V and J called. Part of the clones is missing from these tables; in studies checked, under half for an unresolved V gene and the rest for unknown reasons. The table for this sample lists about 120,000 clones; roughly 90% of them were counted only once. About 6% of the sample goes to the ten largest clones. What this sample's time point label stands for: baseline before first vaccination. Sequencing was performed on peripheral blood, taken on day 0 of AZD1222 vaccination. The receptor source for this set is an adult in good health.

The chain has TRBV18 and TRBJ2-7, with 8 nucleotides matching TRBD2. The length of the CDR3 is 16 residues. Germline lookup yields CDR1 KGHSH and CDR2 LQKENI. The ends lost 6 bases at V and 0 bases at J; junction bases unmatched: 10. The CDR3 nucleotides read TGTGCCAGCTCCCCCGACGCGGGGGGCCTCTCCTACGAGCAGTACTTC. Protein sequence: CASSPDAGGLSYEQYF.

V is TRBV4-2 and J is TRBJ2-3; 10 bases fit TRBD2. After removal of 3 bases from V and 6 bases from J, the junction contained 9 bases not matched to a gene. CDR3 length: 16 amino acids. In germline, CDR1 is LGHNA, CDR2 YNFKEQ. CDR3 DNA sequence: TGTGCCAGCAGCCAGCTCCCTAGCGGGGGTGGGGATACGCAGTATTTT. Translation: CASSQLPSGGGDTQYF.

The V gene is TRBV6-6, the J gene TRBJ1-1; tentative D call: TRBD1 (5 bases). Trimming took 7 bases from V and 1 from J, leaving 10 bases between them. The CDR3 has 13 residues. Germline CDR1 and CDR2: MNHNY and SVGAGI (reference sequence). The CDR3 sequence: CASNQGTNTEAFF. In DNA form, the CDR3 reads TGTGCCAGCAACCAGGGAACGAACACTGAAGCTTTCTTT.

The CDR3 sequence is CASSSPGQEYEQYF. Written as DNA, the CDR3 is TGTGCCAGCAGCTCCCCGGGACAGGAGTACGAGCAGTACTTC. The chain couples TRBV5-6 to TRBJ2-7; 8 positions agree with TRBD1. The CDR3 length is 14 residues. The trim removed 3 bases at V and 4 bases at J, leaving 6 bases unmatched. Germline V gene sequence: CDR1 SGHDT, CDR2 YYEEEE.

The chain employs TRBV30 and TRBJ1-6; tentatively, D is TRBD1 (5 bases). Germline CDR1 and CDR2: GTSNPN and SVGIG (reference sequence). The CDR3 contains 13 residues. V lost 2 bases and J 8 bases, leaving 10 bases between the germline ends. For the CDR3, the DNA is TGTGCCTGGAGTAGGCAGGGCGATTCACCCCTCCACTTT. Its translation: CAWSRQGDSPLHF.

For the CDR3, the DNA is TGCAGTGCTAGTACAGCTAAAGAAGGAGATACGCAGTATTTT. It is translated as CSASTAKEGDTQYF. This chain uses TRBV20-1 with TRBJ2-3; no reliable D call. Germline assignment: CDR1 DFQATT and CDR2 SNEGSKA (reference sequence). The CDR3 length is 14 residues. V lost 3 bases and J 5 bases, leaving 15 bases between the germline ends.

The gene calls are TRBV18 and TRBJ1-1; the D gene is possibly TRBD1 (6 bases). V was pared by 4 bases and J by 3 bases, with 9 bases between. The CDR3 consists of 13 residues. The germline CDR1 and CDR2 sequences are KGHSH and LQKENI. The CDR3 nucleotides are TGTGCCAGCTCACAGGGGGAGTACACTGAAGCTTTCTTT. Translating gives CASSQGEYTEAFF.

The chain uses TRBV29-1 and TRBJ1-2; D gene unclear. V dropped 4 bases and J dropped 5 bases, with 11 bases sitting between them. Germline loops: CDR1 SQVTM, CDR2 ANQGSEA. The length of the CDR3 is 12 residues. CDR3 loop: CSVVARGYGYTF. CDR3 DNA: TGCAGCGTTGTAGCCCGGGGATATGGCTACACCTTC.

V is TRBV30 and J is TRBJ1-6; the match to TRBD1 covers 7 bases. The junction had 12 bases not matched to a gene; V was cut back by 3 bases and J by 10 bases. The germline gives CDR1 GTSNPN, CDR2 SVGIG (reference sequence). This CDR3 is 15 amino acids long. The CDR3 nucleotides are TGTGCCTGGAGAAGGCCAGGGGGGGCCGGGTCACCCCTCCACTTT. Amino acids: CAWRRPGGAGSPLHF.

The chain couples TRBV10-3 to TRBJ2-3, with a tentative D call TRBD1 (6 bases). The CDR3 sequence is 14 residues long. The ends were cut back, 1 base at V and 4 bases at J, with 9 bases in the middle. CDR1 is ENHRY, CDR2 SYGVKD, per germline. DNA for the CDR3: TGTGCCATCAGTGAGTTATCAGGGGCAGATACGCAGTATTTT. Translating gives CAISELSGADTQYF.

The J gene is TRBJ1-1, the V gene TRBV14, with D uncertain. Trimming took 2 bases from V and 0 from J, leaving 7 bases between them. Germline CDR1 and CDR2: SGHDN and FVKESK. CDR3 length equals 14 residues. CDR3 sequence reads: CASSQHLMNTEAFF. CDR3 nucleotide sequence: TGTGCCAGCAGCCAACATCTCATGAACACTGAAGCTTTCTTT.

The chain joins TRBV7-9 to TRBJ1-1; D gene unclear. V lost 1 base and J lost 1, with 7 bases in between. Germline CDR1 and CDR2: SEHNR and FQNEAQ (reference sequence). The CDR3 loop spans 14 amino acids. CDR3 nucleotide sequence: TGTGCCAGCAGCTTAGGGGAAGGGAACACTGAAGCTTTCTTT. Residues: CASSLGEGNTEAFF.

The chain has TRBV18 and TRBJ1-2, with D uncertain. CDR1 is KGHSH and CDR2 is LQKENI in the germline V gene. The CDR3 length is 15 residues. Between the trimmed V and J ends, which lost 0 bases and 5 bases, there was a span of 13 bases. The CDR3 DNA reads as TGTGCCAGCTCACCACCCACCGGATTTAAGTATGGCTACACCTTC. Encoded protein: CASSPPTGFKYGYTF. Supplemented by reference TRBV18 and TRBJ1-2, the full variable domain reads NAGVMQNPRHLVRRRGQEARLRCSPMKGHSHVYWYRQLPEEGLKFMVYLQKENIIDESGMPKERFSAEFPKEGPSILRIQQVVRGDSAAYFCASSPPTGFKYGYTFGSGTRLTVV.

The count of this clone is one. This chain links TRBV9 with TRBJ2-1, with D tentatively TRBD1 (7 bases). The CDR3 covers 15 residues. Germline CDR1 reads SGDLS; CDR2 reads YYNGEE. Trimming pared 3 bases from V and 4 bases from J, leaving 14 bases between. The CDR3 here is CASSERGTEYNEQFF. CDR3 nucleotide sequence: TGTGCCAGCAGCGAACGGGGGACAGAATACAATGAGCAGTTCTTC.

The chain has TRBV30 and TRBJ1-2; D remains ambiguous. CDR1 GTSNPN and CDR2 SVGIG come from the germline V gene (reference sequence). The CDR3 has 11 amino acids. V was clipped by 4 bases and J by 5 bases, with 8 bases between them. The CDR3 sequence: CAWMPVYGYTF. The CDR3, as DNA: TGTGCCTGGATGCCTGTATATGGCTACACCTTC.

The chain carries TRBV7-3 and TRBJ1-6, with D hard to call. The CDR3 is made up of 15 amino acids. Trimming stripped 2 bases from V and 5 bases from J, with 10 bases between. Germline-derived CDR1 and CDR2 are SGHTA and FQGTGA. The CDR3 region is CASSLGTANNSPLHF. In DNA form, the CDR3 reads TGTGCCAGCAGCTTAGGTACAGCGAATAATTCACCCCTCCACTTT. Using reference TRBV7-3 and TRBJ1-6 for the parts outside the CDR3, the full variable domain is GAGVSQTPSNKVTEKGKYVELRCDPISGHTALYWYRQSLGQGPEFLIYFQGTGAADDSGLPNDRFFAVRPEGSVSTLKIQRTERGDSAVYLCASSLGTANNSPLHFGNGTRLTVT.

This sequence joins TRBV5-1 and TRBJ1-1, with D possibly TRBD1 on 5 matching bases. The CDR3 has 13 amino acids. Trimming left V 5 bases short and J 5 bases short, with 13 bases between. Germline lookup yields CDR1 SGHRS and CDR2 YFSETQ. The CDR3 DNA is TGCGCCAGCAGTCAGGGCTGGGATACTGAAGCTTTCTTT. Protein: CASSQGWDTEAFF.

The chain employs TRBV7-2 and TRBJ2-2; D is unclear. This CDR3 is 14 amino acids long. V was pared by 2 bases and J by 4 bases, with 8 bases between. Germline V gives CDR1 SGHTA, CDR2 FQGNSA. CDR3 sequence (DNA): TGTGCCAGCAGCTTAAGCAGGCGCACCGGGGAGCTGTTTTTT. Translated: CASSLSRRTGELFF.

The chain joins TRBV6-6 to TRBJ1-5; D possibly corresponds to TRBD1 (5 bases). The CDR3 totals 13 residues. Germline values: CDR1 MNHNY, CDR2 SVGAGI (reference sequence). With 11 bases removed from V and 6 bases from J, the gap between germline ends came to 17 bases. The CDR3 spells CASVGQLGQPQHF. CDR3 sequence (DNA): TGTGCCTCCGTCGGACAATTAGGTCAGCCCCAGCATTTT.

CDR3 in amino acids: CASSYNQVDAEAFF. CDR3 DNA sequence: TGTGCCAGCAGTTATAACCAGGTTGATGCAGAAGCTTTCTTT. The V call is TRBV6-2 or TRBV6-3, the J call TRBJ1-1; D gene ambiguous. Germline values: CDR1 MNHEY, CDR2 SVGEGT. The CDR3 loop spans 14 amino acids. V lost 3 bases to trimming and J lost 8 bases, with 16 bases between them.